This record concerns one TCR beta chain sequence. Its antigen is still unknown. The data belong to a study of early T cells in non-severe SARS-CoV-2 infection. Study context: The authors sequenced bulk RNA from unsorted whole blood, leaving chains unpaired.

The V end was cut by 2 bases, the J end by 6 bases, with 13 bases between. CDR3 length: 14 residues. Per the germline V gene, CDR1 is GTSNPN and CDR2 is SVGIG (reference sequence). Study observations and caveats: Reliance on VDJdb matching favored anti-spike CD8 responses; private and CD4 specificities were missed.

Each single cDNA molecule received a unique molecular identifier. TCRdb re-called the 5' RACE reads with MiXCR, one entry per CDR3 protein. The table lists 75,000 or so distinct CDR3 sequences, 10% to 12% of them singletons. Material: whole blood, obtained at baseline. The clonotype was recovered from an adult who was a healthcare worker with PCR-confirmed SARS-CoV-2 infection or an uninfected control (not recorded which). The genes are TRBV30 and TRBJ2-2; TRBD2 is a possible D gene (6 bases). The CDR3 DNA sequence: TGTGCCTGGAGTAGGGACTTTCCTCCCGGGGAGCTGTTTTTT. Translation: CAWSRDFPPGELFF.